These 8 T cell receptor beta chains originate from one sample sequenced in a study of esophageal squamous cell carcinoma under preoperative chemotherapy (dated by TCRdb to the late 2010s). Library generation was performed with PCR. The sample was run on a HiSeq X Ten. The public reads were quality trimmed at Q25 with fastp and then assembled into clones with MiXCR by TCRdb, keeping productive beta chains. A single entry per CDR3 protein holds the most common genes and DNA from its merged rows. This sample is represented by around 34,000 distinct CDR3 sequences; 52% of them were singletons. The ten largest make up approximately 25% of the sample. The meaning of the sample's time point label: after preoperative PTX-NDP chemotherapy. This specimen was acquired from a patient given preoperative chemotherapy. Source of these receptors: a human donor with esophageal squamous cell carcinoma. The donor label of this sample is uncertain.

The V gene is TRBV12-3 or TRBV12-4, the J gene TRBJ2-3; D may be TRBD1 or TRBD2 (5 bases each). The tail of the sequence fits TRBJ2-2 better, so the J call may be wrong. The CDR3 has 15 amino acids. Here the CDR3 DNA reads TGTGCCCGGAGGATCCGGGTAGTGGACACAGGTAAGCTGTTTTTT. Translation: CARRIRVVDTGKLFF.

With regard to this clonotype: The conserved closing phenylalanine or tryptophan is absent in this CDR3, likely reflecting a read error. V and J are TRBV7-2 and TRBJ2-5; D is unclear. Germline V gene lookup returns CDR1 SGHTA and CDR2 FQGNSA. V was pared by 0 bases and J by 1 base, with 6 bases between. This CDR3 has 14 amino acids. The CDR3 protein is CASSLAVGQETQYS. CDR3 DNA: TGTGCCAGCAGCTTAGCGGTGGGCCAAGAGACCCAGTACTCG.

This clonotype was detected a few times. The rearrangement uses TRBV6-1 and TRBJ2-3, with D perhaps TRBD1 (6 bases). The better agreement between TRBJ2-7 and the DNA end casts doubt on the J call. The CDR3 runs 14 residues. Germline V gene sequence: CDR1 MNHNS, CDR2 SASEGT. CDR3 DNA sequence: TGTGCGGGCAGTGGGGGCCTAGCCCTCGATACGCAGTACTTC. It is translated as CAGSGGLALDTQYF.

In the case of this clonotype: The final CDR3 position lacks the conserved phenylalanine or tryptophan, pointing to a likely read error. The DNA is left out, because the CDR3 cannot be placed on it with certainty; the CDR3 is given as TCRdb lists it. The chain uses TRBV7-2 and TRBJ2-5; the table gives TRBD2 as D, unverified against the DNA. The CDR3 is 15 amino acids long, termini counted. CDR1 is SGHTA, CDR2 FQGNSA, per germline. The CDR3 sequence: CASSSGRGRRGLSGS.

This clonotype was detected only a few times. The chain couples TRBV6-5 to TRBJ2-1, with 7 bases fitting TRBD1. Germline CDR1 MNHEY, CDR2 SVGAGI. This CDR3 has 16 residues. Trimming removed 0 bases from V and 5 bases from J; junction bases left unmatched: 7. The CDR3 bases are TGTGCCAGCAGTTACTCGCAATTTGGGACAGACAATGAGCAGTTCTTC. This sequence encodes CASSYSQFGTDNEQFF.

J is TRBJ2-4 and V is TRBV7-2; D is possibly TRBD1 or TRBD2 (5 bases each). Trimming shortened V by 3 bases and J by 6 bases, and 18 bases separated the two germline ends. Per germline, CDR1 SGHTA and CDR2 FQGNSA. This CDR3 is built from 16 residues. Written as DNA, the CDR3 is TGTGCCAGCAGCTTGTACGTCCGAGGGGTGGGAAACATTCAGTACTTC. Its protein is CASSLYVRGVGNIQYF.

This clonotype was counted many times. V is TRBV11-2 and J is TRBJ2-1; maybe TRBD1 (5 bases). V shed 3 bases and J shed 13 bases, with 16 bases lying between them. Germline V lookup: CDR1 SGHAT, CDR2 FQNNGV. The CDR3 loop spans 13 amino acids. The chain's CDR3 is CASSFGARETQFF. CDR3 DNA sequence: TGTGCCAGCAGCTTTGGGGCGCGAGAGACCCAGTTCTTC.

The J gene is TRBJ2-5, the V gene TRBV7-8; 12 positions match TRBD2. CDR3 length: 16 residues. The V and J ends lost 6 bases and 11 bases, in that order; junction bases with no gene match: 16. Per germline, CDR1 SGHVS and CDR2 FQNEAQ. The CDR3 DNA is TGTGCCAGCAGGGGCCTAGCGGGGGGGGCCGAAGATACGCAGTACTTC. It encodes CASRGLAGGAEDTQYF.